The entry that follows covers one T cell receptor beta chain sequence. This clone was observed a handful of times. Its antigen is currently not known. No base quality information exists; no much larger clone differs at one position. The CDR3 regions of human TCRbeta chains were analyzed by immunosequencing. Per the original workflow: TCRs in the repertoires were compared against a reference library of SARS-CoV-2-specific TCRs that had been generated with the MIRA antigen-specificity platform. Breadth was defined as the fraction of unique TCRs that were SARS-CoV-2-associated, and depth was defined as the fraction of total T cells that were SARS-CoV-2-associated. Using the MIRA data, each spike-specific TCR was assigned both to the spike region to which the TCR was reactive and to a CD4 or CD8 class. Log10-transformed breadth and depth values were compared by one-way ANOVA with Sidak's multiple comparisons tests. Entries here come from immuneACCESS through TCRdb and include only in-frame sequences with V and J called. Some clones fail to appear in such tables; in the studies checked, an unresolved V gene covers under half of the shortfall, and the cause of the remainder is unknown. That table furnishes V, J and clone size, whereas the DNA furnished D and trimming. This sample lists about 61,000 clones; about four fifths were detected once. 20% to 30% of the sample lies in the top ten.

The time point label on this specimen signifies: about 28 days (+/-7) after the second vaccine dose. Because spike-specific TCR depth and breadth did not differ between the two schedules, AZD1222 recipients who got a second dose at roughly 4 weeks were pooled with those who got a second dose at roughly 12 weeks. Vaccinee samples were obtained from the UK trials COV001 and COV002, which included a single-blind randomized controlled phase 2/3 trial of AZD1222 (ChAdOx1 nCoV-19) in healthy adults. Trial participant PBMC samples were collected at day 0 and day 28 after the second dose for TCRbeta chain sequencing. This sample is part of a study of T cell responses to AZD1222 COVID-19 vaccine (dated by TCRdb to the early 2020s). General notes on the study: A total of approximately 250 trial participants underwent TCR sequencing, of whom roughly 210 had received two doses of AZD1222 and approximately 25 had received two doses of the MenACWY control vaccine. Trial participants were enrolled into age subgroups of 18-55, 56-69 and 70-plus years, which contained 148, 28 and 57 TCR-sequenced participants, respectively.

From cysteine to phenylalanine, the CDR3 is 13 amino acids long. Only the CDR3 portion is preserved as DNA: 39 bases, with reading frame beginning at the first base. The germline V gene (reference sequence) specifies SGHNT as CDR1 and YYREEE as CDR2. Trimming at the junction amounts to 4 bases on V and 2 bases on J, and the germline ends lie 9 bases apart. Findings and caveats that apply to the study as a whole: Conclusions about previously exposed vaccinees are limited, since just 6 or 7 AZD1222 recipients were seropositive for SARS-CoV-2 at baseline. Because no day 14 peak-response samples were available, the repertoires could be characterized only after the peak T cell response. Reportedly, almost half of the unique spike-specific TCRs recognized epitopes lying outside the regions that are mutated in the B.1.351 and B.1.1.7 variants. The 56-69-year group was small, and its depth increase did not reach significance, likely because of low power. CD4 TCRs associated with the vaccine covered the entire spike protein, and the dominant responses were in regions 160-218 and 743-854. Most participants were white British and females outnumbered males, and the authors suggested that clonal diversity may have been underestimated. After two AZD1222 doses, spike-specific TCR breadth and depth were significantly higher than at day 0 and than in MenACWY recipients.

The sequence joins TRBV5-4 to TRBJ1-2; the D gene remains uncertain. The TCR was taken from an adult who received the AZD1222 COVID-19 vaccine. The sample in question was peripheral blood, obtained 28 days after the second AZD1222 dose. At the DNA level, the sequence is TGTGCCAGCAGCAAGGACGGGAACTATGGCTACACCTTC. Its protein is CASSKDGNYGYTF.